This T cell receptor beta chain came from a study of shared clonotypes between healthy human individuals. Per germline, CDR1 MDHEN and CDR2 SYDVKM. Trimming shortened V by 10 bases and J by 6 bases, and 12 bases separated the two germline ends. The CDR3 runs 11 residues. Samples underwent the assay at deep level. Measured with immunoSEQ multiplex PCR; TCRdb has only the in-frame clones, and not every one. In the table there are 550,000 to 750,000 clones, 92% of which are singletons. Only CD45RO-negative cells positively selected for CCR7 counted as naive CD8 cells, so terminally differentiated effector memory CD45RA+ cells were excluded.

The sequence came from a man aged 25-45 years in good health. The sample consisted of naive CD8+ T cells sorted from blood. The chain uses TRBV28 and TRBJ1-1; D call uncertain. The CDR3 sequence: CATRDISEAFF. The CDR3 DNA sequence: TGTGCCACCCGAGATATCTCTGAAGCTTTCTTT.